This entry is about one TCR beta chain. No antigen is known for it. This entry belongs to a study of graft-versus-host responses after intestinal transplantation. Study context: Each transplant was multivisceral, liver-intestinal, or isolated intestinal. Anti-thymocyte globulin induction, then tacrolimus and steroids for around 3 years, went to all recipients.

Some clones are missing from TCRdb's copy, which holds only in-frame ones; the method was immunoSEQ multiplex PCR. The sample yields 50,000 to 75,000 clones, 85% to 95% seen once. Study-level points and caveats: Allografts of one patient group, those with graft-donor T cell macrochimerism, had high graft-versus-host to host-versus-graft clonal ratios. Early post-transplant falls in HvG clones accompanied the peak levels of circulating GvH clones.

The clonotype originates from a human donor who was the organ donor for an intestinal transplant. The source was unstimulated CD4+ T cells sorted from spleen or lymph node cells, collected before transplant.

CDR3 coding DNA: TGTGCCAGCAGCCCACGGACTAGTGTGTTAAACGAGCAGTACTTC. It translates to CASSPRTSVLNEQYF. The V gene is TRBV5-4, the J gene TRBJ2-7; 7 nucleotides match TRBD2. V gave up 4 bases and J gave up 5 bases; unmatched junction bases: 12. Per germline, CDR1 SGHNT and CDR2 YYREEE (reference sequence). The CDR3 sequence is 15 residues long.